This TCR beta chain was found in a study of OX40 agonist ivuxolimab in advanced cancers. The protocol was immunoSEQ multiplex PCR, while the TCRdb copy is restricted to in-frame clones and leaves out a portion. The sample contains about 80,000 clones, 70% to 90% of which appear only once. Trimming cost V 3 bases and J 6 bases, with 15 bases left between them. CDR1 is LNHDA and CDR2 is SQIVND in the germline V gene (reference sequence). This CDR3 has 15 amino acids. This TCR came from an adult with an advanced solid tumor such as melanoma, head and neck, liver or kidney cancer. The sequencing here drew on CD4+ or CD8+ T cells sorted from blood, taken in a trial of the OX40 agonist ivuxolimab. V is TRBV19 and J is TRBJ2-1; D may correspond to TRBD1 or TRBD2 (5 bases each). The CDR3 is CASSMRGRTANEQFF. CDR3 DNA sequence: TGTGCCAGTAGTATGAGGGGCCGCACGGCCAATGAGCAGTTCTTC.